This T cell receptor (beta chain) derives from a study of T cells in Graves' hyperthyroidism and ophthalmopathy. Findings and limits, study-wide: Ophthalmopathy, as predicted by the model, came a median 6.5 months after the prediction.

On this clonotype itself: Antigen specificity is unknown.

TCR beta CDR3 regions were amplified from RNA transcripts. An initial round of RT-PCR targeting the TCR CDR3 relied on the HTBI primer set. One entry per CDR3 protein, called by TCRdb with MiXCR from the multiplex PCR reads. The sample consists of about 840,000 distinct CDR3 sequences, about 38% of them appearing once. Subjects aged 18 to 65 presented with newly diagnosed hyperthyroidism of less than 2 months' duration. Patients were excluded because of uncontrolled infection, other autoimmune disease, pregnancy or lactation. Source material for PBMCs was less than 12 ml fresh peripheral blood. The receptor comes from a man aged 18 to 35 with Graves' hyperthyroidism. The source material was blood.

The CDR3 is CSARGQGPQHF. The CDR3 DNA sequence: TGCAGTGCCCGAGGACAGGGGCCCCAGCATTTT. The rearrangement uses TRBV20-1 and TRBJ1-5; 8 bases fit TRBD1. This CDR3 has 11 amino acids. The germline V gene encodes CDR1 DFQATT and CDR2 SNEGSKA (reference sequence). V was pared by 6 bases and J by 9 bases, with 4 bases of the junction left unmatched.